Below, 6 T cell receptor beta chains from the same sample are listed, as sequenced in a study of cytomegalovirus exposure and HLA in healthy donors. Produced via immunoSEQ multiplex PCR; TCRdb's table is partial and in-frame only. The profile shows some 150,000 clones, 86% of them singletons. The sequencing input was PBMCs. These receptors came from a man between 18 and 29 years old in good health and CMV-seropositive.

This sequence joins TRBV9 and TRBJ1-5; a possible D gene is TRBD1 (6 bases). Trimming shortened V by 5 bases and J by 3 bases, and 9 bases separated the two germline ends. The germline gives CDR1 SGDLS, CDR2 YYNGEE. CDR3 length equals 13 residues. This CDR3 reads CASSTGYNQPQHF. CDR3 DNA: TGTGCCAGCAGTACAGGGTACAATCAGCCCCAGCATTTT. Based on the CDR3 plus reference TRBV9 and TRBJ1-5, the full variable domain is DSGVTQTPKHLITATGQRVTLRCSPRSGDLSVYWYQQSLDQGLQFLIQYYNGEERAKGNILERFSAQQFPDLHSELNLSSLELGDSALYFCASSTGYNQPQHFGDGTRLSIL.

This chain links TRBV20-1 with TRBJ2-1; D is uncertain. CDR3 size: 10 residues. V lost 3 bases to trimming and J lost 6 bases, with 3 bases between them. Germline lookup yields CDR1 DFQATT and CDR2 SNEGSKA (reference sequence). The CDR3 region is CSASINEQFF. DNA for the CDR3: TGCAGTGCTAGTATCAATGAGCAGTTCTTC.

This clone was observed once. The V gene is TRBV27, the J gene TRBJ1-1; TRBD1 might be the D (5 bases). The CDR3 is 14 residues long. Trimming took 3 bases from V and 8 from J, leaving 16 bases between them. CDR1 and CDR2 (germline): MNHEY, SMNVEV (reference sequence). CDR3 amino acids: CASSLAGIGTEAFF. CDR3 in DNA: TGTGCCAGCAGTTTGGCAGGGATTGGCACCGAAGCTTTCTTT.

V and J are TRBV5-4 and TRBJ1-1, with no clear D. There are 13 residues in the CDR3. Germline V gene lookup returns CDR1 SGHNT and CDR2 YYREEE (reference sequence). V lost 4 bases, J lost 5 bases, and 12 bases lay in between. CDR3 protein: CASSPPRGTEAFF. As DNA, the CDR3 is TGTGCCAGCAGCCCACCACGGGGAACTGAAGCTTTCTTT. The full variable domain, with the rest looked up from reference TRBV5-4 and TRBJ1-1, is ETGVTQSPTHLIKTRGQQVTLRCSSQSGHNTVSWYQQALGQGPQFIFQYYREEENGRGNFPPRFSGLQFPNYSSELNVNALELDDSALYLCASSPPRGTEAFFGQGTRLTVV.

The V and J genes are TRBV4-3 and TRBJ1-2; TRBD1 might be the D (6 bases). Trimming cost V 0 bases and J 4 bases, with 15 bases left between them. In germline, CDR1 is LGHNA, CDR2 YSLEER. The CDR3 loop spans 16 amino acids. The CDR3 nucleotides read TGCGCCAGCAGCCAAGATAGGCAGACAGGAGGCTATGGCTACACCTTC. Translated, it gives CASSQDRQTGGYGYTF.

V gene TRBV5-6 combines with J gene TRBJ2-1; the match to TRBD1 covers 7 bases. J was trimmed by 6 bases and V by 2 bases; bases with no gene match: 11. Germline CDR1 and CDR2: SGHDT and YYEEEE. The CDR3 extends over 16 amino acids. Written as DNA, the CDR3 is TGTGCCAGCAGCTTACCACCGGACAGGAAAGGCAATGAGCAGTTCTTC. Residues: CASSLPPDRKGNEQFF.